Following are 22 T cell receptor beta chains from one sample sequenced in a study of OX40 agonist ivuxolimab in advanced cancers. Sequencing used immunoSEQ multiplex PCR; TCRdb keeps in-frame clones, though not all of them. This table has roughly 52,000 clones, approximately 85% appearing once. This specimen consisted of CD4+ or CD8+ T cells sorted from blood, obtained in a trial of the OX40 agonist ivuxolimab. These receptors all come from an adult with an advanced solid tumor such as melanoma, head and neck, liver or kidney cancer.

The chain couples TRBV29-1 to TRBJ1-1, with 8 bases identical to TRBD1. CDR3 length equals 14 residues. Germline V gene sequence: CDR1 SQVTM, CDR2 ANQGSEA. Germline trimming cut 4 bases from V and 4 bases from J; bases unmatched to any gene: 8. The CDR3 DNA follows: TGCAGCGTTGGTGACAGGGGAAGCGGCACTGAAGCTTTCTTT. Its translation: CSVGDRGSGTEAFF.

This clone was seen once. The genes are TRBV6-6 and TRBJ1-4, with 10 bases that match TRBD1. Germline CDR1 MNHNY, CDR2 SVGAGI (reference sequence). J was trimmed by 5 bases and V by 2 bases; bases with no gene match: 5. There are 16 residues in the CDR3. The DNA of the CDR3 is TGTGCCAGCAGTTACCGGAAGGGACAGGGGAATGAAAAACTGTTTTTT. It is translated as CASSYRKGQGNEKLFF.

V usage is TRBV6-5 and J usage is TRBJ2-3; the match to TRBD1 covers 7 bases. The CDR3 is made up of 13 amino acids. The V and J ends lost 4 bases and 4 bases, in that order; junction bases with no gene match: 2. Germline V lookup: CDR1 MNHEY, CDR2 SVGAGI. CDR3 in amino acids: CASSLDRPDTQYF. The CDR3 bases are TGTGCCAGCAGTTTGGACAGGCCAGATACGCAGTATTTT.

This sequence joins TRBV19 and TRBJ2-3; TRBD1 matches at 9 bases. Germline CDR1 and CDR2: LNHDA and SQIVND (reference sequence). After removal of 5 bases from V and 0 bases from J, the junction contained 18 bases not matched to a gene. The CDR3 runs 20 residues. The chain's CDR3 is CASSGGTLGTGTPSTDTQYF. The CDR3 nucleotides are TGTGCCAGTAGTGGGGGTACGCTCGGGACAGGGACTCCGAGCACAGATACGCAGTATTTT. The full variable domain, with the rest looked up from reference TRBV19 and TRBJ2-3, is DGGITQSPKYLFRKEGQNVTLSCEQNLNHDAMYWYRQDPGQGLRLIYYSQIVNDFQKGDIAEGYSVSREKKESFPLTVTSAQKNPTAFYLCASSGGTLGTGTPSTDTQYFGPGTRLTVL.

The rearrangement uses TRBV6-1 and TRBJ1-5; the D is unclear. The germline V and J ends were trimmed by 4 bases and 0 bases, with 16 bases remaining between them. This CDR3 region has 17 residues. From germline, CDR1 is MNHNS and CDR2 SASEGT. CDR3 region: CASSAAVGPDSNQPQHF. In DNA form, the CDR3 reads TGTGCCAGCAGTGCGGCCGTGGGTCCGGATAGCAATCAGCCCCAGCATTTT.

This clone was seen just once. The chain combines TRBV28 with TRBJ1-1; no reliable D call. This CDR3 comprises 11 residues. V lost 9 bases, J lost 0 bases, and 5 bases lay in between. Germline V gives CDR1 MDHEN, CDR2 SYDVKM. The CDR3 here is CASFLNTEAFF. The CDR3, as DNA: TGTGCCAGTTTTTTGAACACTGAAGCTTTCTTT.

CDR3 amino acids: CASSTLRDARRYGYTF. The CDR3 DNA follows: TGTGCCAGTAGCACTCTGAGGGATGCGAGACGGTATGGCTACACCTTC. The V call is TRBV19, the J call TRBJ1-2, with D unresolved. The germline gives CDR1 LNHDA, CDR2 SQIVND (reference sequence). The V end was cut by 6 bases, the J end by 5 bases, with 22 bases between. The CDR3 consists of 16 residues.

V and J are TRBV7-8 and TRBJ1-4; 7 bases are shared with TRBD1. V shed 4 bases, J shed 7 bases, and the junction held 21 bases outside the gene matches. The germline V gene has CDR1 SGHVS and CDR2 FQNEAQ. The CDR3 runs to 19 residues. This chain's CDR3 is CASSSIRQGKGVLIEKLFF. The DNA of the CDR3 is TGTGCCAGCAGCTCCATCAGACAGGGAAAAGGGGTGCTAATTGAAAAACTGTTTTTT.

This clone was recorded a few times. The gene calls are TRBV27 and TRBJ2-2; weak D call: TRBD2 (6 bases). V shed 1 base and J shed 4 bases, with 25 bases lying between them. Germline V gives CDR1 MNHEY, CDR2 SMNVEV (reference sequence). The CDR3 extends over 20 amino acids. CDR3 amino acids: CASSLWAGGMSRDGTGELFF. Written as DNA, the CDR3 is TGTGCCAGCAGTTTATGGGCCGGGGGTATGAGCAGGGATGGCACCGGGGAGCTGTTTTTT.

This clone is medium-sized. J is TRBJ1-1 and V is TRBV29-1; no firm D call. This CDR3 region has 13 residues. V was shortened by 6 bases and J by 0 bases, with 11 bases between the two germline ends. Looked up from germline, CDR1 is SQVTM and CDR2 is ANQGSEA. This chain's CDR3 is CSVSLGMNTEAFF. CDR3 sequence (DNA): TGCAGCGTCTCCCTCGGAATGAACACTGAAGCTTTCTTT.

This chain connects TRBV7-9 to TRBJ1-1; D gene unclear. CDR1 is SEHNR and CDR2 is FQNEAQ in the germline V gene (reference sequence). This CDR3 contains 15 residues. Trimming pared 1 base from V and 7 bases from J, leaving 16 bases between. The CDR3 reads CASSLDTRTEGEAFF. CDR3 coding DNA: TGTGCCAGCAGCTTAGATACGCGGACCGAGGGTGAAGCTTTCTTT.

This chain links TRBV6-1 with TRBJ1-2; 7 nucleotides agree with TRBD1. Germline trimming cut 6 bases from V and 6 bases from J; bases unmatched to any gene: 7. The CDR3 consists of 13 residues. In germline, CDR1 is MNHNS, CDR2 SASEGT. The CDR3 here is CASRPTGIHGYTF. The CDR3 DNA follows: TGTGCCAGCAGACCGACAGGGATCCATGGCTACACCTTC.

The chain joins TRBV9 to TRBJ2-3; a possible D gene is TRBD1 (6 bases). In germline, CDR1 is SGDLS, CDR2 YYNGEE. The CDR3 extends over 15 amino acids. Trimming removed 5 bases from V and 8 bases from J, with 21 bases in between. In nucleotides, the CDR3 is TGTGCCAGCAGTCCGGACAGCCGAGGCGAGGGTACGCAGTATTTT. Amino acid sequence: CASSPDSRGEGTQYF.

The DNA of the CDR3 is TGTGCCAGCAGCAAAGGGGGGTGCAGTTACAATCAGCCCCAGCATTTT. Its translation: CASSKGGCSYNQPQHF. The chain uses TRBV21-1 and TRBJ1-5. TRBV21-1 is an annotated pseudogene. The CDR3 spans 16 residues.

The chain employs TRBV19 and TRBJ2-2, with 8 bases matching TRBD1. V was pared by 7 bases and J by 5 bases, with 12 bases of the junction left unmatched. This CDR3 has 16 amino acids. Germline V gene lookup returns CDR1 LNHDA and CDR2 SQIVND (reference sequence). The CDR3 DNA follows: TGTGCCAGTAAGGCAGGGGGCGCGTTTGGGACCGGGGAGCTGTTTTTT. Amino acid sequence: CASKAGGAFGTGELFF.

The rearrangement joins TRBV5-1 to TRBJ1-2, with 7 bases that match TRBD1. V dropped 5 bases and J dropped 3; count of bases not matched to a gene: 13. CDR1 SGHRS and CDR2 YFSETQ come from the germline V gene. This CDR3 is 16 amino acids long. CDR3 nucleotide sequence: TGCGCCAGCAGTTTGACCAGAACAGGGGTAGACTATGGCTACACCTTC. Residues: CASSLTRTGVDYGYTF.

V and J are TRBV9 and TRBJ2-1; D is tentatively TRBD1 or TRBD2 (5 bases each). Per germline, CDR1 SGDLS and CDR2 YYNGEE. The CDR3 extends over 15 amino acids. V lost 6 bases and J lost 2, with 15 bases in between. The CDR3 DNA is TGTGCCAGCACCCCTCGGGACGACACCTACAATGAGCAGTTCTTC. It specifies CASTPRDDTYNEQFF.

The chain has TRBV7-9 and TRBJ2-6; 11 bases are a match to TRBD1. Trimming took 2 bases from V and 0 from J; bases not matched to a gene: 3. Germline-derived CDR1 and CDR2 are SEHNR and FQNEAQ (reference sequence). This CDR3 spans 18 amino acids. The CDR3: CASSLWDRGGSGANVLTF. The CDR3 DNA sequence: TGTGCCAGCAGCTTATGGGACAGGGGGGGCTCTGGGGCCAACGTCCTGACTTTC.

The rearrangement uses TRBV2 and TRBJ1-4; D unclear. The V gene lost 8 bases and the J gene lost 6 bases, with 19 bases spanning the gap. CDR1 is SNHLY, CDR2 FYNNEI, per germline. The CDR3 is 15 amino acids. This CDR3 reads CASLQTRAEHEKLFF. The CDR3 region has the DNA TGTGCCAGCCTTCAGACAAGGGCCGAGCATGAAAAACTGTTTTTT.

V gene TRBV28 combines with J gene TRBJ1-2; tentatively, D is TRBD1 (6 bases). CDR1 and CDR2 (germline): MDHEN, SYDVKM. V shed 5 bases and J shed 2 bases, with 9 bases lying between them. CDR3 length: 13 amino acids. The CDR3 DNA is TGTGCCAGCAGTCAGGACAGAAACTATGGCTACACCTTC. Its protein is CASSQDRNYGYTF.

This clone showed up just once. The same CDR3 arises from other DNA sequences in this sample as well. The chain recombines TRBV7-9 with TRBJ2-1; no reliable D call. CDR1 is SEHNR and CDR2 is FQNEAQ in the germline V gene (reference sequence). CDR3 length equals 11 residues. Deletions cut 5 bases from V and 2 bases from J, with 1 base between. CDR3 sequence: CASSPYNEQFF. The CDR3, as DNA: TGTGCCAGCAGCCCCTACAATGAGCAGTTCTTC.

Only one count was recorded for this clone. The chain couples TRBV15 to TRBJ1-2; 9 positions agree with TRBD1. The CDR3 has 15 amino acids. Germline trimming cut 2 bases from V and 2 bases from J; bases unmatched to any gene: 3. Germline V lookup: CDR1 LNHNV, CDR2 YYDKDF (reference sequence). CDR3 nucleotide sequence: TGTGCCACCAGCAGAACCGGGACAGGGAACTATGGCTACACCTTC. Translated, it gives CATSRTGTGNYGYTF.